Listed below are T cell receptor beta chains from one sample, sequenced in a study of identical twins. TCRdb re-called the 5' RACE reads through MiXCR, storing one row per CDR3 protein. The repertoire consists of approximately 490,000 distinct CDR3 sequences, with about 22% occurring once and the leading ten covering about 0.5%. These records were also assigned to another study, of yellow fever vaccine responses in identical twins.

The sequencing input was CD4+ T cells sorted from blood. The origin of the receptors is a young woman in good health. Both conserved end residues are part of each CDR3. Each record gives: V gene, clone size, J gene, D gene, CDR3 DNA, CDR3 protein. A D gene is named only where the DNA matches it firmly. The size of a clone is reported for some rows only, either as once, few or many, or as a class for expanded clones.

v_gene: TRBV12-3/TRBV12-4; abundance: NA; j_gene: TRBJ1-5; d_gene: NA; CDR3nt: TGTGCCAGCAGTAACACAGATGTGAGTCAGCCCCAGCATTTT; CDR3aa: CASSNTDVSQPQHF
v_gene: TRBV4-1; abundance: NA; j_gene: TRBJ2-7; d_gene: TRBD2; CDR3nt: TGCGCCAGCAGCCAACAGACTAGCACAGTCTACGAGCAGTACTTC; CDR3aa: CASSQQTSTVYEQYF
v_gene: TRBV12-3/TRBV12-4; abundance: many; j_gene: TRBJ2-7; d_gene: NA; CDR3nt: TGTGCCAGCAGTTGGGGAGCCTACGAGCAGTACTTC; CDR3aa: CASSWGAYEQYF
v_gene: TRBV3-1; abundance: few; j_gene: TRBJ2-5; d_gene: TRBD2; CDR3nt: TGTGCCAGCAGCCACCTAGCGGGAGAGTCGGCCCAGTACTTC; CDR3aa: CASSHLAGESAQYF
v_gene: TRBV2; abundance: NA; j_gene: TRBJ2-2; d_gene: NA; CDR3nt: TGTGCCAGCAGGCATGGGGCGAACACCGGGGAGCTGTTTTTT; CDR3aa: CASRHGANTGELFF
v_gene: TRBV4-1; abundance: few; j_gene: TRBJ2-1; d_gene: NA; CDR3nt: TGCGCCAGCAGCCAAAGATTGGCAATCGATGAGCAGTTCTTC; CDR3aa: CASSQRLAIDEQFF
v_gene: TRBV3-1; abundance: NA; j_gene: TRBJ2-7; d_gene: TRBD1; CDR3nt: TGTGCCAGCAACATGGCACAGGGGGCGGCCTACGAGCAGTACTTC; CDR3aa: CASNMAQGAAYEQYF
v_gene: TRBV4-2; abundance: NA; j_gene: TRBJ2-3; d_gene: NA; CDR3nt: TGTGCCAGCAGCGGGGATGTAGATACGCAGTATTTT; CDR3aa: CASSGDVDTQYF
v_gene: TRBV20-1; abundance: NA; j_gene: TRBJ2-7; d_gene: NA; CDR3nt: TGCAGTGCTAGAGTCGGACAGCCCTACGAGCAGTACTTC; CDR3aa: CSARVGQPYEQYF
v_gene: TRBV6-5; abundance: NA; j_gene: TRBJ2-7; d_gene: NA; CDR3nt: TGTGCCAGCAGTTACGATCTCACGCAAGCCGAGCAGTACTTC; CDR3aa: CASSYDLTQAEQYF
v_gene: TRBV20-1; abundance: NA; j_gene: TRBJ1-2; d_gene: NA; CDR3nt: TGCAGTGCCTCCGGGTCAACGGGGGGCTACACCTTC; CDR3aa: CSASGSTGGYTF
v_gene: TRBV7-6; abundance: NA; j_gene: TRBJ2-1; d_gene: NA; CDR3nt: TGTGCCAGCAGCTTAATTAGATGGGGCAATGAGCAGTTCTTC; CDR3aa: CASSLIRWGNEQFF
v_gene: TRBV6-1; abundance: NA; j_gene: TRBJ2-2; d_gene: TRBD2; CDR3nt: TGTGCCAGCAGCCCCCGGGGCGGGGGCGGGGAGCTGTTTTTT; CDR3aa: CASSPRGGGGELFF
v_gene: TRBV3-1; abundance: NA; j_gene: TRBJ2-3; d_gene: NA; CDR3nt: TGTGCCAGCAGCCAAGTTGGACAGATCACAGATACGCAGTATTTT; CDR3aa: CASSQVGQITDTQYF
v_gene: TRBV29-1; abundance: NA; j_gene: TRBJ2-3; d_gene: NA; CDR3nt: TGCAGCGTTGCGCGGCCATTCACAGATACGCAGTATTTT; CDR3aa: CSVARPFTDTQYF
v_gene: TRBV15; abundance: NA; j_gene: TRBJ2-1; d_gene: TRBD2; CDR3nt: TGTGCCACCAGCAGAGAGGCTAGCGGGGGGTTCGAGCAGTTCTTC; CDR3aa: CATSREASGGFEQFF
v_gene: TRBV6-6; abundance: NA; j_gene: TRBJ2-5; d_gene: NA; CDR3nt: TGTGCCAGCAGCCCCGTCGGTTACGGGACCCAGTACTTC; CDR3aa: CASSPVGYGTQYF
v_gene: TRBV6-1; abundance: NA; j_gene: TRBJ1-6; d_gene: NA; CDR3nt: TGTGCCAGCAGTGAAGGTGGGGGAGGGTTGCACTTT; CDR3aa: CASSEGGGGLHF
v_gene: TRBV5-5; abundance: few; j_gene: TRBJ1-4; d_gene: NA; CDR3nt: TGTGCCAGCAGCTCGGGATCCTCAACTAATGAAAAACTGTTTTTT; CDR3aa: CASSSGSSTNEKLFF
v_gene: TRBV4-2; abundance: few; j_gene: TRBJ2-2; d_gene: TRBD2; CDR3nt: TGTGCCAGCAGCCCACGACTACGTGCCAGCGGGAAAGGGACCGGGGAGCTGTTTTTT; CDR3aa: CASSPRLRASGKGTGELFF
v_gene: TRBV3-1; abundance: NA; j_gene: TRBJ2-5; d_gene: TRBD2; CDR3nt: TGTGCCAGCAGCCAGGGACTAGCGGGAGTAGGTGAGACCCAGTACTTC; CDR3aa: CASSQGLAGVGETQYF
v_gene: TRBV7-3; abundance: NA; j_gene: TRBJ2-1; d_gene: NA; CDR3nt: TGTGCCAGCAGCTATCAGGGAAACAATGAGCAGTTCTTC; CDR3aa: CASSYQGNNEQFF
v_gene: TRBV3-1; abundance: few; j_gene: TRBJ2-1; d_gene: NA; CDR3nt: TGTGCCAGCAGCCAAGAGCTCGCCGACTTTGTTAACAATGAGCAGTTCTTC; CDR3aa: CASSQELADFVNNEQFF
v_gene: TRBV27; abundance: NA; j_gene: TRBJ2-1; d_gene: TRBD2; CDR3nt: TGTGCCAGCAGTCCTAGCGGCCCAAAGTCGAATGAGCAGTTCTTC; CDR3aa: CASSPSGPKSNEQFF
v_gene: TRBV12-3/TRBV12-4; abundance: NA; j_gene: TRBJ2-6; d_gene: NA; CDR3nt: TGTGCCAGCAGTTTGTTCCGGTTAGCTGGGGCCAACGTCCTGACTTTC; CDR3aa: CASSLFRLAGANVLTF
v_gene: TRBV15; abundance: few; j_gene: TRBJ1-5; d_gene: NA; CDR3nt: TGTGCCACCAGCAGAGATCCAGTTGCGCCCCAGCATTTT; CDR3aa: CATSRDPVAPQHF
v_gene: TRBV24-1; abundance: NA; j_gene: TRBJ2-2; d_gene: NA; CDR3nt: TGTGCCACCAGTCCGGCAGCCACCGGGGAGCTGTTTTTT; CDR3aa: CATSPAATGELFF
v_gene: TRBV5-1; abundance: NA; j_gene: TRBJ2-1; d_gene: TRBD2; CDR3nt: TGCGCCAGCAGACAGGGACGGGGGGGCAATGAGCAGTTCTTC; CDR3aa: CASRQGRGGNEQFF
v_gene: TRBV7-6; abundance: NA; j_gene: TRBJ2-5; d_gene: NA; CDR3nt: TGTGCCAGCAGCTCCCTGGCGGACAGCCAAGCGGAGACCCAGTACTTC; CDR3aa: CASSSLADSQAETQYF
v_gene: TRBV12-3/TRBV12-4; abundance: many; j_gene: TRBJ2-2; d_gene: NA; CDR3nt: TGTGCCAGCAGCCCGTCGTCCGGGGAGCTGTTTTTT; CDR3aa: CASSPSSGELFF
v_gene: TRBV4-2; abundance: NA; j_gene: TRBJ2-7; d_gene: TRBD2; CDR3nt: TGTGCCAGCAGCCAAGAGGCTAGCGGGAACTACGAGCAGTACTTC; CDR3aa: CASSQEASGNYEQYF